This record looks at one T cell receptor (beta chain) sequence and its context. Its antigen remains undetermined. No base qualities exist here, and no much larger clone lies one base off it. The data were taken from a study of blood T cell repertoires in COVID-19 (dated by TCRdb to 2018 to 2020). In terms of the full investigation: Samples from collaborators originated in the United States, Italy and Spain and spanned both the acute and convalescent phases of COVID-19. The material from the prospective study consisted of cDNA or gDNA derived from T cells, B-cell-depleted T cells, or PBMCs. Deeply sampled blood TCRbeta repertoires from subjects exposed to, actively infected with, or recovered from COVID-19 were included in the dataset. The repertoires were released in a freely available public database meant as a resource for research on the immune response to SARS-CoV-2. Samples came from the ongoing ImmuneRACE study (first 160 participants) plus 1,254 subjects from 6 global collaborators. A de-identified subject ID, COVID-19 status, age in years and sex were almost always included in the sample metadata. HLA class I and class II types, where available, came from metadata supplied by the sample provider rather than from assay-based typing.

Study-wide conclusions, independent of this receptor: Clinical and demographic metadata were provided uncurated, with the amount varying by source and participant.

TCRbeta CDR3 regions were amplified from genomic DNA using the immunoSEQ Assay, a bias-controlled multiplex PCR. The original pipeline was this. The number of nucleated cells in each sample was estimated from the amplification of reference gene primers within the assay. Sequence reads were collapsed and filtered to measure the absolute abundance of every unique TCRbeta CDR3 rearrangement. For each sample, productive Simpson clonality was calculated by taking the square root of Simpson's diversity index across productive rearrangements. The immuneACCESS repertoire file appears here via TCRdb, limited to in-frame rearrangements. These files lack a portion of the clones; in checked studies, under half of the deficit traces to unresolved V genes, and the cause of the others is not known. For V, J and clone size, that table is used; D and trimming come from the DNA. The sample table holds hundreds of thousands of clones, of which 80% to 90% were seen once. The top ten clones comprise approximately 1% of the sample.

The CDR3 goes from the cysteine to the phenylalanine over 13 residues. Kept here is only the CDR3 DNA, which spans 39 bases and is read in frame from base 1. CDR1 and CDR2 are read off the germline V gene as SGHTA and FQGNSA. V loses 2 bases, J loses 6 bases, and the germline ends lie 8 bases apart. Enrolling through a virtual design, the prospective study's participants ranged in age from roughly 18 to 95 years and lived across about two dozen United States geographic areas. Cohort assignment in the prospective study relied on participant-reported clinical history from a screening survey and a study questionnaire. Recovered participants in ImmuneRACE Cohort 3 were defined by two consecutive negative NP/OP PCR tests, clearance by a healthcare professional, or resolution of symptoms. In the prospective study, mobile phlebotomists collected whole blood, serum and a nasopharyngeal or oropharyngeal swab from each participant. Participants in the prospective study had the option to provide additional blood draws and questionnaires over a roughly 2-month period. Blood samples from the prospective study were shipped frozen or at room temperature prior to DNA extraction.

The receptor's source is a man aged 18 to 29 who had recovered from COVID-19. Sequencing input: PBMCs or T cells enriched from blood (not recorded which). The rearrangement joined TRBV7-2 to TRBJ1-5; a confident D gene designation cannot be given. CDR3 loop: CASSLFQIQPQHF. Here is the DNA: TGTGCCAGCAGCTTATTTCAGATTCAGCCCCAGCATTTT.